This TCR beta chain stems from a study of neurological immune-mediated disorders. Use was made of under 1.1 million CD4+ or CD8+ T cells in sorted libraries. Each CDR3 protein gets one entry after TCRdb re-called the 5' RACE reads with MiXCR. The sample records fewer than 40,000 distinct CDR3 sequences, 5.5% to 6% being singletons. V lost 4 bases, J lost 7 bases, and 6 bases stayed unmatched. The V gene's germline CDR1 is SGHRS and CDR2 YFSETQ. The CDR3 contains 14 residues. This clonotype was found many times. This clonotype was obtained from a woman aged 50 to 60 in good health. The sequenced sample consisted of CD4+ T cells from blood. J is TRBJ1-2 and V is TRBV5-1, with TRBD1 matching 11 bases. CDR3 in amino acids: CASSLGQGVPGYTF. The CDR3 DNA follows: TGCGCCAGCAGCCTGGGACAGGGGGTCCCTGGCTACACCTTC.